These 26 T cell receptor beta chains were all obtained from the same sample, sequenced in a study of blood T cell repertoires in COVID-19. Data came from immunoSEQ multiplex PCR; TCRdb stores just in-frame clones and leaves some out. The sample lists over 200,000 clones, 70% to 90% occurring once. Sequencing was done on a sample of PBMCs or T cells enriched from blood (not recorded which). These receptors all come from a woman in her forties or fifties who had recovered from COVID-19.

CDR3 in amino acids: CASSPGLAKQSTDTQYF. For the CDR3, the DNA is TGCGCCAGCAGCCCTGGACTAGCGAAACAGAGCACAGATACGCAGTATTTT. The rearrangement uses TRBV4-1 and TRBJ2-3; 9 bases align to TRBD2. The length of the CDR3 is 17 residues. The V gene's germline CDR1 is MGHRA and CDR2 YSYEKL. Trimming at V came to 4 bases and at J to 0 bases, leaving 8 bases not matched to a gene.

The chain couples TRBV5-6 to TRBJ1-3, with TRBD1 as a possible D gene (6 bases). Per germline, CDR1 SGHDT and CDR2 YYEEEE. This CDR3 spans 15 amino acids. The V gene lost 4 bases and the J gene lost 2 bases, with 13 bases spanning the gap. The CDR3 DNA sequence: TGTGCCAGCAGCCGCCCCCCAGGGGCTGGAAACACCATATATTTT. Protein: CASSRPPGAGNTIYF.

Written as DNA, the CDR3 is TGTGCCAGCAGTTTAGAAGGGCCTCGGGGCGCTAGCGGGAACACCGGGGAGCTGTTTTTT. This gives the protein CASSLEGPRGASGNTGELFF. The chain recombines TRBV27 with TRBJ2-2, with 7 nucleotides matching TRBD2. V was pared by 2 bases and J by 1 base, with 16 bases of the junction left unmatched. The CDR3 sequence is 20 residues long. Looked up from germline, CDR1 is MNHEY and CDR2 is SMNVEV (reference sequence).

This clone is a singleton in its sample. This chain connects TRBV28 to TRBJ2-7, with TRBD1 as a possible D gene (6 bases). This CDR3 contains 16 residues. V was clipped by 6 bases and J by 4 bases, with 22 bases between them. From germline, CDR1 is MDHEN and CDR2 SYDVKM. CDR3 sequence: CASSSIWYSQGYEQYF. The CDR3 coding sequence is TGTGCCAGCAGCAGCATTTGGTACAGCCAGGGGTACGAGCAGTACTTC.

This chain links TRBV12-5 with TRBJ1-5; 8 positions match TRBD1. Germline assignment: CDR1 LGHNT and CDR2 FRNRAP. This CDR3 contains 15 residues. The J segment lost 7 bases and the V segment lost 1 base, leaving 6 bases of the junction unmatched. The CDR3 loop is CASGLAGGVGQPQHF. Here the CDR3 DNA reads TGTGCTAGTGGTTTGGCAGGGGGCGTGGGGCAGCCCCAGCATTTT.

V gene TRBV9 combines with J gene TRBJ1-2; TRBD1 is a possible D gene (5 bases). Germline V gene sequence: CDR1 SGDLS, CDR2 YYNGEE. This CDR3 has 14 residues. Trimming pared 4 bases from V and 5 bases from J, leaving 15 bases between. DNA for the CDR3: TGTGCCAGCAGCTCCCAGACAGCAGCATATGGCTACACCTTC. Amino acid sequence: CASSSQTAAYGYTF.

V gene TRBV19 combines with J gene TRBJ1-5; D is ambiguous. The CDR3 covers 15 residues. The germline V gene has CDR1 LNHDA and CDR2 SQIVND (reference sequence). V lost 1 base to trimming and J lost 2 bases, with 9 bases between them. CDR3 bases: TGTGCCAGTAGTATAGTTCACACCGGCAATCAGCCCCAGCATTTT. Its protein is CASSIVHTGNQPQHF.

The chain is built from TRBV4-2 and TRBJ2-1, with 9 bases fitting TRBD1. With 0 bases clipped from V and 2 bases from J, the junction kept 8 bases outside the gene matches. Looked up from germline, CDR1 is LGHNA and CDR2 is YNFKEQ. This CDR3 is built from 18 residues. The CDR3 here is CASSQDPSGTGPYNEQFF. CDR3 nucleotides: TGTGCCAGCAGCCAAGACCCCTCAGGGACAGGGCCCTACAATGAGCAGTTCTTC.

The chain links TRBV7-9 to TRBJ2-7; perhaps TRBD2 as D (6 bases). Trimming pared 8 bases from V and 2 bases from J, leaving 10 bases between. The CDR3 is made up of 12 amino acids. In germline, CDR1 is SEHNR, CDR2 FQNEAQ (reference sequence). CDR3 region: CASGSGTYEQYF. The CDR3 DNA reads TGTGCCAGCGGTAGCGGTACCTACGAGCAGTACTTC. Looking up the rest from reference TRBV7-9 and TRBJ2-7 gives the full variable domain: DTGVSQNPRHKITKRGQNVTFRCDPISEHNRLYWYRQTLGQGPEFLTYFQNEAQLEKSRLLSDRFSAERPKGSFSTLEIQRTEQGDSAMYLCASGSGTYEQYFGPGTRLTVT.

V is TRBV25-1 and J is TRBJ2-1; 10 bases are shared with TRBD2. The CDR3 is made up of 14 amino acids. V trimming: 1 base; J trimming: 11 bases; junction bases outside the gene matches: 5. The germline gives CDR1 MGHDK, CDR2 SYGVNS. CDR3 amino acids: CASSEWTSGWKQFF. The CDR3 DNA is TGTGCCAGCAGTGAATGGACTAGCGGATGGAAGCAGTTCTTC.

This rearrangement joins TRBV5-4 to TRBJ1-4; D gene unclear. Looked up from germline, CDR1 is SGHNT and CDR2 is YYREEE (reference sequence). CDR3 length equals 15 residues. Trimming took off 1 base at V and 7 bases at J, with 14 bases between the two ends. CDR3 protein: CASSLSQAGSEKLFF. The CDR3 coding sequence is TGTGCCAGCAGCTTGTCTCAGGCGGGGTCTGAAAAACTGTTTTTT.

V and J are TRBV6-1 and TRBJ1-3; no clear D gene. Germline lookup yields CDR1 MNHNS and CDR2 SASEGT. The CDR3 is 14 residues long. Trimming removed 2 bases from V and 5 bases from J, with 10 bases in between. The CDR3 DNA follows: TGTGCCAGCAGTGAACCCGGAGGTAGAAACACCATATATTTT. This gives the protein CASSEPGGRNTIYF.

The rearrangement joins TRBV20-1 to TRBJ2-1; D may be TRBD2 (6 bases). Germline V lookup: CDR1 DFQATT, CDR2 SNEGSKA (reference sequence). V lost 7 bases and J 5 bases, leaving 9 bases between the germline ends. This CDR3 region has 11 residues. CDR3 amino acids: CSVGTHNEQFF. In DNA form, the CDR3 reads TGCAGTGTGGGGACTCACAATGAGCAGTTCTTC.

The rearrangement links TRBV9 to TRBJ1-2, with 9 bases fitting TRBD1. Trimming removed 6 bases from V and 4 bases from J; junction bases left unmatched: 10. Germline-derived CDR1 and CDR2 are SGDLS and YYNGEE. This CDR3 contains 15 residues. For the CDR3, the DNA is TGTGCCAGCACCAAAGCCCCGGGACAGGGCTATGGCTACACCTTC. This encodes CASTKAPGQGYGYTF.

This chain links TRBV5-1 with TRBJ2-5, with a possible D match to TRBD1 (6 bases). The ends were cut back, 2 bases at V and 2 bases at J, with 13 bases in the middle. Germline V gene sequence: CDR1 SGHRS, CDR2 YFSETQ. This CDR3 is built from 15 residues. CDR3 protein: CASSLGQGLQETQYF. The CDR3 region has the DNA TGCGCCAGCAGCTTAGGCCAGGGGCTACAAGAGACCCAGTACTTC.

The chain joins TRBV27 to TRBJ2-5, with TRBD2 matching over 8 bases. V trimming: 5 bases; J trimming: 4 bases; junction bases outside the gene matches: 9. The CDR3 runs to 15 residues. Germline CDR1 and CDR2: MNHEY and SMNVEV (reference sequence). CDR3 DNA: TGTGCCAGCAGTAGGACAAGCGGGGGCCTAGAGACCCAGTACTTC. It translates to CASSRTSGGLETQYF.

This clone has just one count. This chain joins TRBV4-1 and TRBJ2-7, with D possibly being TRBD1 (5 bases). Trimming cost V 0 bases and J 2 bases, with 14 bases left between them. The CDR3 consists of 16 residues. Germline CDR1 reads MGHRA; CDR2 reads YSYEKL. For the CDR3, the DNA is TGCGCCAGCAGCCAAGATTCCACCCCGACAGCCTACGAGCAGTACTTC. Encoded protein: CASSQDSTPTAYEQYF.

The chain is built from TRBV28 and TRBJ1-4; 11 bases match TRBD1. Trimming at V came to 4 bases and at J to 4 bases, leaving 8 bases not matched to a gene. The CDR3 loop spans 17 amino acids. CDR1 is MDHEN and CDR2 is SYDVKM in the germline V gene. CDR3 sequence reads: CASSWIGQGALNEKLFF. The DNA of the CDR3 is TGTGCCAGCAGTTGGATCGGACAGGGGGCTCTTAATGAAAAACTGTTTTTT. The variable domain in full, with the rest retrieved from reference TRBV28 and TRBJ1-4, is DVKVTQSSRYLVKRTGEKVFLECVQDMDHENMFWYRQDPGLGLRLIYFSYDVKMKEKGDIPEGYSVSREKKERFSLILESASTNQTSMYLCASSWIGQGALNEKLFFGSGTQLSVL.

This clone showed up just once. V is TRBV2 and J is TRBJ1-2; possible D gene TRBD1, 6 bases. Germline CDR1 and CDR2: SNHLY and FYNNEI. This CDR3 has 13 amino acids. Trimming pared 8 bases from V and 8 bases from J, leaving 18 bases between. The CDR3 nucleotides are TGTGCCAGCTCGGGGGGCGTTCTAGGAGGCTACACCTTC. Translated: CASSGGVLGGYTF.

The V call is TRBV6-5, the J call TRBJ2-7; 10 nucleotides line up with TRBD2. Germline assignment: CDR1 MNHEY and CDR2 SVGAGI. The CDR3 totals 14 residues. Trimming took 7 bases from V and 6 from J; bases not matched to a gene: 9. The CDR3 sequence: CASTSLAGVVEQYF. The CDR3 region has the DNA TGTGCCAGCACGAGCCTAGCGGGAGTGGTCGAGCAGTACTTC.

The chain couples TRBV5-1 to TRBJ1-2, with D hard to call. Germline values: CDR1 SGHRS, CDR2 YFSETQ. The CDR3 is 14 residues long. V shed 0 bases and J shed 4 bases, with 10 bases lying between them. The CDR3 here is CASSLAFEFYGYTF. CDR3 sequence (DNA): TGCGCCAGCAGCTTGGCGTTTGAGTTCTATGGCTACACCTTC.

This clone was counted many times. The chain has TRBV5-1 and TRBJ2-3; no reliable D call. The CDR3 consists of 14 residues. The germline gives CDR1 SGHRS, CDR2 YFSETQ. The V end lost 4 bases, the J end lost 3 bases, and 12 bases lay between the germline ends. The CDR3 reads CASSRSPPTDTQYF. DNA of the CDR3: TGCGCCAGCAGCCGGAGCCCCCCGACAGATACGCAGTATTTT.

The V and J genes are TRBV10-3 and TRBJ2-2; no reliable D call. The CDR3 is 14 residues long. Trimming removed 0 bases at V and 3 bases at J, with 5 bases between. Germline CDR1 ENHRY, CDR2 SYGVKD. The CDR3 here is CAISESTDTGELFF. The DNA of the CDR3 is TGTGCCATCAGTGAGTCCACAGACACCGGGGAGCTGTTTTTT.

The V call is TRBV10-3, the J call TRBJ2-1; possible D gene TRBD1, 5 bases. Trimming removed 6 bases from V and 3 bases from J, with 12 bases in between. The CDR3 covers 14 residues. CDR1 and CDR2 from the germline V gene are ENHRY and SYGVKD. DNA of the CDR3: TGTGCCATCAGGGATGGTAGGGGCTACAATGAGCAGTTCTTC. It codes for CAIRDGRGYNEQFF.

Only one count was recorded for this clone. J is TRBJ1-2 and V is TRBV6-6; 9 positions agree with TRBD1. J gave up 8 bases and V 2 bases, and 9 bases lay outside the gene matches. The CDR3 is 15 residues long. Germline values: CDR1 MNHNY, CDR2 SVGAGI (reference sequence). The DNA of the CDR3 is TGTGCCAGCAGTTACGATACCCTGACAGGGGGAGGCTACACCTTC. This codes for CASSYDTLTGGGYTF.

The chain joins TRBV3-1 (or the pseudogene TRBV3-2) to TRBJ2-5, with D unclear. The CDR3 spans 12 residues. The germline CDR1 and CDR2 sequences are LGHDT and YNNKEL (reference sequence). Trimming took 3 bases from V and 13 from J, leaving 15 bases between them. CDR3 residues: CASSHAQRGAYF. In DNA form, the CDR3 reads TGTGCCAGCAGCCATGCTCAACGCGGTGCGTACTTC.